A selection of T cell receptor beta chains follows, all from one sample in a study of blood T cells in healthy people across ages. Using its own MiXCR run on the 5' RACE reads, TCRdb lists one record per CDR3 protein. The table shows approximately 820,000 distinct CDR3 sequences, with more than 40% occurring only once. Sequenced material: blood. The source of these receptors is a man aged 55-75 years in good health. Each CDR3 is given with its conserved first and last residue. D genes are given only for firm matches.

cdr3_aa: CASSQGARGHYEQYF; d_call: TRBD1; v_call: TRBV4-3; j_call: TRBJ2-7
cdr3_aa: CASSDGQYDEQFF; d_call: NA; v_call: TRBV28; j_call: TRBJ2-1
cdr3_aa: CASSVEKGFTESPLHF; d_call: NA; v_call: TRBV7-9; j_call: TRBJ1-6
cdr3_aa: CSARDRGLAGVRRYEQYF; d_call: TRBD2; v_call: TRBV20-1; j_call: TRBJ2-7
cdr3_aa: CACSQGRQGNTEAFF; d_call: TRBD1; v_call: TRBV14; j_call: TRBJ1-1
cdr3_aa: CASNPSRGSTDTQYF; d_call: NA; v_call: TRBV12-3/TRBV12-4; j_call: TRBJ2-3
cdr3_aa: CSVGGGVSNQPQHF; d_call: TRBD1; v_call: TRBV29-1; j_call: TRBJ1-5
cdr3_aa: CARSETGGGFSYNEQFF; d_call: NA; v_call: TRBV9; j_call: TRBJ2-1
cdr3_aa: CASSYVWGALYEQYF; d_call: NA; v_call: TRBV6-5; j_call: TRBJ2-7
cdr3_aa: CASRSRDRYQPQHF; d_call: TRBD1; v_call: TRBV12-3/TRBV12-4; j_call: TRBJ1-5
cdr3_aa: CAGSAPVNEQYF; d_call: NA; v_call: TRBV30; j_call: TRBJ2-5
cdr3_aa: CASSLDGDRGSEETQYF; d_call: TRBD1; v_call: TRBV7-3; j_call: TRBJ2-5
cdr3_aa: CASSVRGAQPQHF; d_call: NA; v_call: TRBV7-2; j_call: TRBJ1-5
cdr3_aa: CASRWGTVDTQYF; d_call: NA; v_call: TRBV27; j_call: TRBJ2-3
cdr3_aa: CASSKPRTEKETQYF; d_call: NA; v_call: TRBV21-1; j_call: TRBJ2-5
cdr3_aa: CSARDPLLAKNIQYF; d_call: NA; v_call: TRBV20-1; j_call: TRBJ2-4
cdr3_aa: CASSQDGLSYEQYF; d_call: NA; v_call: TRBV14; j_call: TRBJ2-7
cdr3_aa: CASSRSTDTQYF; d_call: NA; v_call: TRBV7-9; j_call: TRBJ2-3
cdr3_aa: CASSSGHLETQYF; d_call: NA; v_call: TRBV7-9; j_call: TRBJ2-5
cdr3_aa: CAHSDNEQFF; d_call: NA; v_call: TRBV7-9; j_call: TRBJ2-1
cdr3_aa: CASSKPSGGPRSEQYF; d_call: NA; v_call: TRBV21-1; j_call: NA
cdr3_aa: CASSLDRRRPERNSPLHF; d_call: NA; v_call: TRBV28; j_call: TRBJ1-6
cdr3_aa: CASSLRSDFDNEQYF; d_call: NA; v_call: TRBV11-2; j_call: TRBJ2-5
cdr3_aa: CATSRQTGSGNNEQFF; d_call: NA; v_call: TRBV10-2; j_call: TRBJ2-1
cdr3_aa: CASSQEIYPGYNEQFF; d_call: NA; v_call: TRBV4-1; j_call: TRBJ2-1
cdr3_aa: CASSQSRGGGETQYF; d_call: TRBD2; v_call: TRBV6-2/TRBV6-3; j_call: TRBJ2-5
cdr3_aa: CASSGLGINEQFF; d_call: NA; v_call: TRBV6-6; j_call: TRBJ2-1
cdr3_aa: CASSLQGGTQYF; d_call: NA; v_call: TRBV6-5; j_call: TRBJ2-3
cdr3_aa: CASSSQDLNTEAFF; d_call: NA; v_call: TRBV9; j_call: TRBJ1-1
cdr3_aa: CASRGDSVLPQHF; d_call: NA; v_call: TRBV6-6; j_call: TRBJ1-5
cdr3_aa: CASSYSMMGYEQYF; d_call: NA; v_call: TRBV6-5; j_call: NA
cdr3_aa: CASSPPALQETQYF; d_call: NA; v_call: TRBV5-6; j_call: TRBJ2-5
cdr3_aa: CAISESPTGRANYGYTF; d_call: TRBD1; v_call: TRBV10-3; j_call: TRBJ1-2
cdr3_aa: CASSAEQGYTDTQYF; d_call: TRBD1; v_call: TRBV9; j_call: TRBJ2-3
cdr3_aa: CSAPMGNTEAFF; d_call: NA; v_call: TRBV20-1; j_call: TRBJ1-1
cdr3_aa: CASSQTRETSYEQYF; d_call: NA; v_call: TRBV7-6; j_call: TRBJ2-7
cdr3_aa: CSASDSYNSPLHF; d_call: NA; v_call: TRBV20-1; j_call: TRBJ1-6
cdr3_aa: CASSLVSTDTQYF; d_call: NA; v_call: TRBV5-5; j_call: TRBJ2-3
cdr3_aa: CASSSSWAVYEQYF; d_call: NA; v_call: TRBV6-6; j_call: NA
cdr3_aa: CASSPPAGGREDTQYF; d_call: TRBD2; v_call: TRBV7-9; j_call: TRBJ2-3